Described below is a single T cell receptor beta chain sequence and its context. Its antigen is unknown. There are 15 residues in the CDR3. Germline V gene lookup returns CDR1 SGHDN and CDR2 FVKESK. The V and J ends lost 2 bases and 0 bases respectively, with 9 bases between them. This sample was included in a study of shared clonotypes between healthy human individuals. Whole-study findings and limits: On the whole, naive subsets had larger estimated richness than memory subsets had. Generation probability values for non-shared clonotypes were lower than those for clonotypes shared by all four donors. Donor clonotype sharing was expected to depend on sequencing depth. Exclusively blood specimens were collected; tissue repertoires likely differ.

CD45RO-negative cells were positively selected for CCR7, leaving out terminally differentiated effector memory CD45RA+ cells. The protocol was immunoSEQ multiplex PCR, while the TCRdb copy is restricted to in-frame clones and leaves out a portion. The profile shows about 580,000 clones, roughly 98% of them singletons. This sequence was found in a man younger than 40 in good health. The chain joins TRBV14 to TRBJ2-3; no clear D gene. The sequenced material came from naive CD8+ T cells sorted from blood. Here the CDR3 reads CASSQQTTSTDTQYF. The CDR3 DNA reads as TGTGCCAGCAGCCAACAGACAACTAGCACAGATACGCAGTATTTT.